A single T cell receptor beta chain is shown here with its context. The method was immunoSEQ multiplex PCR; TCRdb's version includes in-frame clones alone and lacks a portion of them. In the table there are hundreds of thousands of clones, more than 85% of which are singletons. The data derive from a study of T cell responses to AZD1222 COVID-19 vaccine. CDR3 length: 12 residues. V lost 2 bases to trimming and J lost 2 bases, with 2 bases between them. The germline CDR1 and CDR2 sequences are SGHTA and FQGNSA. The material was peripheral blood, obtained on day 0 of MenACWY control vaccination. The TCR comes from an adult in good health. The chain employs TRBV7-2 and TRBJ2-3; D gene ambiguous. CDR3 amino acids: CASSLYTDTQYF. DNA for the CDR3: TGTGCCAGCAGCTTATACACAGATACGCAGTATTTT.